This T cell receptor (beta chain) stems from a study of regulatory T cells in long-lasting Graves disease. Time point in this sample: persistent/refractory GD, antithyroid drugs over 5 years with positive TRAb. The TCR library was prepared using RNA isolated from PBMCs. The CDR3 has 16 amino acids. V shed 7 bases and J 8 bases; nucleotides not matched to a gene: 17. The germline V gene has CDR1 SNHLY and CDR2 FYNNEI. According to the study, TCR beta libraries were built with iRepertoire HTBI primers and CDR3-region Arm-PCR. TCRdb recomputed calls from the multiplex PCR reads with MiXCR, one row per CDR3 protein. The sample carries about 460,000 distinct CDR3 sequences, approximately 23% recorded once.

The chain carries TRBV2 and TRBJ2-5; TRBD2 matches at 9 bases. This specimen consisted of peripheral blood mononuclear cells (PBMCs), obtained when the disease was refractory, from a patient treated with antithyroid drugs. This clonotype was sampled from a female donor with Graves disease. The CDR3 sequence: CASNMASIRAGGTQYF. CDR3 DNA: TGTGCCAGCAATATGGCCTCGATAAGAGCGGGAGGCACCCAGTACTTC.